Shown below are 8 T cell receptor beta chains from a single sample sequenced in a study of blood T cell repertoires in COVID-19. Measured with immunoSEQ multiplex PCR; TCRdb has only the in-frame clones, and not every one. The sample lists about 120,000 clones, 80% to 90% occurring once. What was sequenced was peripheral blood. These receptors were collected from a human donor in a cohort sampled during active COVID-19.

J is TRBJ2-6 and V is TRBV27, with 7 bases fitting TRBD1. CDR1 and CDR2 (germline): MNHEY, SMNVEV (reference sequence). Trimming at V came to 3 bases and at J to 0 bases, leaving 2 bases not matched to a gene. There are 16 residues in the CDR3. CDR3 protein: CASSLRTGSGANVLTF. CDR3 bases: TGTGCCAGCAGTTTGAGGACAGGCTCTGGGGCCAACGTCCTGACTTTC.

This clone was seen just once. V and J are TRBV29-1 and TRBJ1-1; 10 bases fit TRBD1. V dropped 4 bases and J dropped 1; count of bases not matched to a gene: 3. The CDR3 contains 14 residues. The V gene's germline CDR1 is SQVTM and CDR2 ANQGSEA. The CDR3 bases are TGCAGCGTTGCGGACAGGGGGACGAACACTGAAGCTTTCTTT. This sequence encodes CSVADRGTNTEAFF. The variable domain in full, with the rest retrieved from reference TRBV29-1 and TRBJ1-1, is SAVISQKPSRDICQRGTSLTIQCQVDSQVTMMFWYRQQPGQSLTLIATANQGSEATYESGFVIDKFPISRPNLTFSTLTVSNMSPEDSSIYLCSVADRGTNTEAFFGQGTRLTVV.

This chain links TRBV5-1 with TRBJ2-1; D may be TRBD2 (6 bases). Germline values: CDR1 SGHRS, CDR2 YFSETQ. This CDR3 comprises 11 residues. V was clipped by 4 bases and J by 10 bases, with 9 bases between them. CDR3 DNA: TGCGCCAGCAGCAGCGGGCGCGAGCAGTTCTTC. Translated: CASSSGREQFF.

The chain uses TRBV30 and TRBJ1-4, with no clear D. The CDR3 runs to 15 residues. Germline V lookup: CDR1 GTSNPN, CDR2 SVGIG (reference sequence). Between the trimmed V and J ends, which lost 2 bases and 5 bases, there was a span of 15 bases. The CDR3 nucleotides read TGTGCCTGGAGTCTCCGACGGGGAGGGAATGAAAAACTGTTTTTT. Translation: CAWSLRRGGNEKLFF.

The chain joins TRBV6-5 to TRBJ2-3; 7 bases fit TRBD1. The CDR3 has 14 amino acids. The germline CDR1 and CDR2 sequences are MNHEY and SVGAGI. Trimming removed 4 bases from V and 2 bases from J; junction bases left unmatched: 3. The CDR3 DNA reads TGTGCCAGCAGTTGGGGACAGTACACAGATACGCAGTATTTT. Translated: CASSWGQYTDTQYF.

The chain links TRBV9 to TRBJ1-3; TRBD1 aligns across 9 bases. The V and J ends lost 3 bases and 0 bases, in that order; junction bases with no gene match: 4. This CDR3 has 16 residues. Germline lookup yields CDR1 SGDLS and CDR2 YYNGEE. The DNA of the CDR3 is TGTGCCAGCAGCGAGAGGGGACAGGGCTCTGGAAACACCATATATTTT. As protein: CASSERGQGSGNTIYF.

V usage is TRBV11-2 and J usage is TRBJ2-5; D is unclear. V was clipped by 3 bases and J by 5 bases, with 4 bases between them. Germline-derived CDR1 and CDR2 are SGHAT and FQNNGV. The CDR3 covers 11 residues. The CDR3, as DNA: TGTGCCAGCAGCTTCTCCGAGACCCAGTACTTC. Its protein is CASSFSETQYF.

The chain uses TRBV5-1 and TRBJ2-1, with D possibly matching TRBD2 (5 bases). Trimming pared 0 bases from V and 0 bases from J, leaving 10 bases between. The CDR3 spans 16 residues. Germline values: CDR1 SGHRS, CDR2 YFSETQ. In DNA form, the CDR3 reads TGCGCCAGCAGCTTGGGTAGCGAAGGCTCCTACAATGAGCAGTTCTTC. Translation gives CASSLGSEGSYNEQFF. The whole variable domain, filled in from reference TRBV5-1 and TRBJ2-1, reads KAGVTQTPRYLIKTRGQQVTLSCSPISGHRSVSWYQQTPGQGLQFLFEYFSETQRNKGNFPGRFSGRQFSNSRSEMNVSTLELGDSALYLCASSLGSEGSYNEQFFGPGTRLTVL.